A selection of T cell receptor beta chains follows, all from one sample in a study of vaccination and CD4 T cells after COVID-19. TCRdb re-derived calls from the PCR reads in MiXCR, one entry per CDR3 protein. The sample shows around 20,000 distinct CDR3 sequences, roughly 50% of them seen only once. These receptors have no known antigen. Sequenced: cultured CD4+ T cells from blood. The receptor set was obtained from a human donor with COVID-19. CDR3s include the opening cysteine and the closing phenylalanine or tryptophan.

v_gene	j_gene	CDR3aa
TRBV20-1	TRBJ1-3	CSASGGLNSGNTIYF
TRBV11-2	TRBJ1-2	CASSLGQGPGYTF
TRBV6-5	TRBJ1-2	CASSYSKGRSNYGYTF
TRBV5-8	TRBJ1-5	CASSLEDRSQPQHF
TRBV18	TRBJ2-3	CASSPIQGVGTDTQYF
TRBV6-1	TRBJ1-1	CASSANTEAFF
TRBV27	TRBJ1-4	CASKKGRNEKLFF
TRBV20-1	TRBJ1-3	CSALSGNTIYF
TRBV14	TRBJ2-7	CASSLGTSGGAYEQYF
TRBV20-1	TRBJ1-1	CSARANGGTEAFF
TRBV14	TRBJ2-5	CASSQGLGSGGETQYF
TRBV29-1	TRBJ1-2	CSVVTENYGYTF
TRBV11-1	TRBJ2-1	CASSLVGGYNEQFF
TRBV20-1	TRBJ1-2	CSAREQVGGYTF
TRBV6-5	TRBJ1-3	CASSYSWPGQGGNTIYF
TRBV20-1	TRBJ2-7	CSATGTMDYEQYF
TRBV27	TRBJ2-5	CASTAGGKETQYF
TRBV7-2	TRBJ1-6	CASSAGTEPPLHF
TRBV19	TRBJ2-2	CASRPGTGSTGELFF
TRBV5-1	TRBJ2-7	CASSLGGQGDEQYF
TRBV5-4	TRBJ2-7	CASSFGYEQYF
TRBV12-3/TRBV12-4	TRBJ1-1	CASSLARSNTEAFF
TRBV24-1	TRBJ1-2	CATSPGGPNYGYTF
TRBV6-5	TRBJ1-1	CGSSYPGRMNTEAFF
TRBV5-1	TRBJ2-5	CASSFRQRETQYF
TRBV2	TRBJ2-1	CASSASAGLYNEQFF
TRBV27	TRBJ2-1	CASSLTGQGPYNEQFF
TRBV6-1	TRBJ2-7	CASSVGGAISNEQYF
TRBV10-1	TRBJ2-6	CASSPGTGWNSSGANVLTF
TRBV7-2	TRBJ2-3	CASLQGARTDTQYF
TRBV6-1	TRBJ1-2	CASNSAGGQGYGYTF
TRBV5-4	TRBJ1-1	CASSPRGLNTEAFF
TRBV6-1	TRBJ1-3	CASRQGQTGNTIYF
TRBV29-1	TRBJ1-4	CSVCLGTVDEKLFF
TRBV20-1	TRBJ2-7	CSVPGQGVSYEQYF
TRBV20-1	TRBJ2-7	CSARGRTSLYEQYF
TRBV7-2	TRBJ1-2	CASSQETLGGYTF